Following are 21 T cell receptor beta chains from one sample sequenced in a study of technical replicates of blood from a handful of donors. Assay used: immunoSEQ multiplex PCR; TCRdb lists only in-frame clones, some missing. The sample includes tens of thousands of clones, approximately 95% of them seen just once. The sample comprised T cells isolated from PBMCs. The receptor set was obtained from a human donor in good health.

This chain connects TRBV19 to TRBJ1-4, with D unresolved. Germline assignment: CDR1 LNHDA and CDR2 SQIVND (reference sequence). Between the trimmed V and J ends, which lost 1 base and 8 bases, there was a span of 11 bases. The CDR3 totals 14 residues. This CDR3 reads CASSIGSGIEKLFF. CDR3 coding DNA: TGTGCCAGTAGTATAGGTTCCGGGATCGAAAAACTGTTTTTT.

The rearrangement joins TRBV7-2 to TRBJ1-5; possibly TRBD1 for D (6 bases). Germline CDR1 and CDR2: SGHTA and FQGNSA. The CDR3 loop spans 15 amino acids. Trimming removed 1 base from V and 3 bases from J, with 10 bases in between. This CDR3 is CASSLEGVYNQPQHF. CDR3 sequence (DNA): TGTGCCAGCAGCTTAGAGGGGGTATACAATCAGCCCCAGCATTTT.

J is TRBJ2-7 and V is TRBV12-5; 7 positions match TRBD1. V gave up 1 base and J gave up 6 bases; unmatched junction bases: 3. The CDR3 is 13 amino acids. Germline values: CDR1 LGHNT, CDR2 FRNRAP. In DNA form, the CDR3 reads TGTGCTAGTGGTTTGGGCGACAGGGCCGAGCAGTACTTC. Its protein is CASGLGDRAEQYF.

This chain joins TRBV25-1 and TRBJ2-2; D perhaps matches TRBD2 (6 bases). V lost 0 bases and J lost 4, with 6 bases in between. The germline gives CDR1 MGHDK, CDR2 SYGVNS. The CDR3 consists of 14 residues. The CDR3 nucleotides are TGTGCCAGCAGTGAATACGGGGGCACCGGGGAGCTGTTTTTT. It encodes CASSEYGGTGELFF.

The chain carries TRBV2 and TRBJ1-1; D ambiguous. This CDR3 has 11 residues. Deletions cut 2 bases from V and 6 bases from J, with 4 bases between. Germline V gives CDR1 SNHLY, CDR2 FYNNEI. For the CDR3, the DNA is TGTGCCAGCAGTGAACCGGCTGAAGCTTTCTTT. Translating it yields CASSEPAEAFF.

The CDR3 region has the DNA TGTGCCAGCAGTGGGACAGGAAATAGCAATCAGCCCCAGCATTTT. This gives the protein CASSGTGNSNQPQHF. The chain carries TRBV6-4 and TRBJ1-5, with 7 bases that match TRBD1. The CDR3 sequence is 15 residues long. Germline V gives CDR1 MRHNA, CDR2 SNTAGT. J gave up 0 bases and V 4 bases, and 3 bases lay outside the gene matches.

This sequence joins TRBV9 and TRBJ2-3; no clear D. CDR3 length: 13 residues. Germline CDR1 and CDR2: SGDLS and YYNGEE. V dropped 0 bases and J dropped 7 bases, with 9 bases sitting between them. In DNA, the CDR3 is TGTGCCAGCAGCGTAGGGGCTTCAAATACGCAGTATTTT. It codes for CASSVGASNTQYF.

DNA of the CDR3: TGTGCCTGTGAGAGAAACACTGAAGCTTTCTTT. This codes for CACERNTEAFF. The J gene is TRBJ1-1, the V gene TRBV30; D remains ambiguous. Germline V CDR1 and CDR2: GTSNPN, SVGIG (reference sequence). The CDR3 extends over 11 amino acids. V dropped 6 bases and J dropped 2 bases, with 7 bases sitting between them.

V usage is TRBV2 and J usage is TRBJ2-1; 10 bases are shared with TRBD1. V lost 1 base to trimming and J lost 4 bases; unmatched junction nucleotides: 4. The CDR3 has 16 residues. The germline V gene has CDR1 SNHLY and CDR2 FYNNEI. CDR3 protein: CASSEGGTGVYNEQFF. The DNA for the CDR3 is TGTGCCAGCAGTGAAGGTGGGACAGGGGTTTACAATGAGCAGTTCTTC.

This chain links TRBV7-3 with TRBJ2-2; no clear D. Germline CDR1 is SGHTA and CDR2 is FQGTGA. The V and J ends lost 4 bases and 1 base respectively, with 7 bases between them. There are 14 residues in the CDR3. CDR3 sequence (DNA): TGTGCCAGCAGCTCTATCGTGAACACCGGGGAGCTGTTTTTT. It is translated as CASSSIVNTGELFF.

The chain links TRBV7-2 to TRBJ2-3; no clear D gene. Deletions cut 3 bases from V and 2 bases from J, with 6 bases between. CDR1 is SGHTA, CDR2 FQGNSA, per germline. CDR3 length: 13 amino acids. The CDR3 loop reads CASSLEYTDTQYF. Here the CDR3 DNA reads TGTGCCAGCAGCTTGGAGTACACAGATACGCAGTATTTT. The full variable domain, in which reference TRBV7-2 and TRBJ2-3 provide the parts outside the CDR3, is GAGVSQSPSNKVTEKGKDVELRCDPISGHTALYWYRQSLGQGLEFLIYFQGNSAPDKSGLPSDRFSAERTGGSVSTLTIQRTQQEDSAVYLCASSLEYTDTQYFGPGTRLTVL.

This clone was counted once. CDR3 nucleotide sequence: TGTGCCAGCGGTCGCGGGGGTAGCACAGATACGCAGTATTTT. Amino acid sequence: CASGRGGSTDTQYF. V and J are TRBV13 and TRBJ2-3; 7 nucleotides align to TRBD2. The V and J ends lost 8 bases and 0 bases, in that order; junction bases with no gene match: 5. Germline CDR1 PRHDT, CDR2 FYEKMQ (reference sequence). The CDR3 is 14 amino acids.

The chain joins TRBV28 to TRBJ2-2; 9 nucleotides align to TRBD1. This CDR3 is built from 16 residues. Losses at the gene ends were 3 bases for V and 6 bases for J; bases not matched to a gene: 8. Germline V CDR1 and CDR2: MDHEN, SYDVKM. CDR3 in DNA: TGTGCCAGCAGTTTCTGGGGACAGGGTATACCCGGGGAGCTGTTTTTT. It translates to CASSFWGQGIPGELFF.

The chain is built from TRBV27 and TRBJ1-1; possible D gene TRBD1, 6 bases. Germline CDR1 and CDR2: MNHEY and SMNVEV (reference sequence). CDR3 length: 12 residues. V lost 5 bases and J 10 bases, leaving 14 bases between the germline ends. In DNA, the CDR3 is TGTGCCAGCAGTACACTTTCAGGGGCAGCTTTCTTT. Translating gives CASSTLSGAAFF.

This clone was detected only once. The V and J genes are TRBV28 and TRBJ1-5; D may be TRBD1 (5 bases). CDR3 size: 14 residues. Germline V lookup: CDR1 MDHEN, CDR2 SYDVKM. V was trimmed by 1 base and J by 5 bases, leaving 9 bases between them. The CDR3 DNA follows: TGTGCCAGCAGTTTATCACAGGCTCATCAGCCCCAGCATTTT. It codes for CASSLSQAHQPQHF.

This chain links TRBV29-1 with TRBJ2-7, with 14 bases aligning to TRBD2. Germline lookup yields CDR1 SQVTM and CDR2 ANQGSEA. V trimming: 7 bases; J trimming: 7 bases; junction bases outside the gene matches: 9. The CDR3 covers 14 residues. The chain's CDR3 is CSGRGTSGSNEQYF. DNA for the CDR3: TGCAGCGGTCGGGGGACTAGCGGGAGTAATGAGCAGTACTTC.

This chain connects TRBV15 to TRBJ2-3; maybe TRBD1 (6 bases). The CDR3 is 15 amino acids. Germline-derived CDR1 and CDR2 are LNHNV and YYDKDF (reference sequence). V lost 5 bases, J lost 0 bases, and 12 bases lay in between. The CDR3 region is CATSVPGQSTDTQYF. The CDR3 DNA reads TGTGCCACCAGCGTGCCGGGACAAAGCACAGATACGCAGTATTTT.

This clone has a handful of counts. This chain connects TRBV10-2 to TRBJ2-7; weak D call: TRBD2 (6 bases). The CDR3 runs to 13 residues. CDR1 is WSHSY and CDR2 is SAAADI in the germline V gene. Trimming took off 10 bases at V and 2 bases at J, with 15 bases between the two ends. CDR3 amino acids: CATRMAGTYEQYF. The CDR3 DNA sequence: TGCGCCACCAGGATGGCGGGAACCTACGAGCAGTACTTC.

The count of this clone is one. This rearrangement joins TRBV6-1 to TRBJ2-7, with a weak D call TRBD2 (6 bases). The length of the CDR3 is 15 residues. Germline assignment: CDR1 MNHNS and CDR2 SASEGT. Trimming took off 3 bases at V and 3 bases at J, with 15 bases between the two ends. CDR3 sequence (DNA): TGTGCCAGCAGTGACGGGACTTTGGGGATCTACGAGCAGTACTTC. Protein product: CASSDGTLGIYEQYF.

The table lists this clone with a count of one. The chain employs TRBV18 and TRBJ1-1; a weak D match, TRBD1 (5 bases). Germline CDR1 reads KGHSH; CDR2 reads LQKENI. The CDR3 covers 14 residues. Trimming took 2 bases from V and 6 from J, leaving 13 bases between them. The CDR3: CASSPTGGTAEAFF. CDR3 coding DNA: TGTGCCAGCTCACCAACCGGGGGTACTGCTGAAGCTTTCTTT.

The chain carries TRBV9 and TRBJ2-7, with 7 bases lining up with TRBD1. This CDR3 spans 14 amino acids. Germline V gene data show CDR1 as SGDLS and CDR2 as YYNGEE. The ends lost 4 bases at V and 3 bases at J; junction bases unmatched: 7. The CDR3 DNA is TGTGCCAGCAGCACATTTACAGGGGACTACGAGCAGTACTTC. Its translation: CASSTFTGDYEQYF.